These 11 T cell receptor beta chains were sequenced from one sample in a study of shared clonotypes between healthy human individuals. Naive CD8 cells lacked CD45RO and underwent positive selection for CCR7, leaving out terminally differentiated effector memory CD45RA+ cells. Some clones are missing from TCRdb's copy, which holds only in-frame ones; the method was immunoSEQ multiplex PCR. The repertoire holds around 700,000 clones, 92% seen once, with 24% in the top ten. The sample comprised naive CD8+ T cells sorted from blood. These receptors all come from a man in his thirties or forties in good health.

The chain couples TRBV7-9 to TRBJ2-1, with a possible D match to TRBD2 (6 bases). The ends were cut back, 6 bases at V and 1 base at J, with 13 bases in the middle. The CDR3 covers 15 residues. Germline CDR1 and CDR2: SEHNR and FQNEAQ (reference sequence). The CDR3 DNA follows: TGTGCCAGCAGTTCTCGGGACTCATCCTACAATGAGCAGTTCTTC. Protein: CASSSRDSSYNEQFF.

The chain is built from TRBV27 and TRBJ2-7; 8 bases map to TRBD1. The J segment lost 1 base and the V segment lost 8 bases, leaving 16 bases of the junction unmatched. The CDR3 extends over 17 amino acids. Germline V gene data show CDR1 as MNHEY and CDR2 as SMNVEV (reference sequence). The CDR3 sequence: CASSTTGVLIVSYEQYF. The CDR3 DNA reads as TGTGCCAGCTCGACGACAGGGGTCTTAATTGTATCCTACGAGCAGTACTTC.

In its sample, this clone was seen a few times. The J gene is TRBJ2-1, the V gene TRBV27, with 10 bases aligning to TRBD2. After removal of 4 bases from V and 0 bases from J, the junction contained 9 bases not matched to a gene. Germline CDR1 and CDR2: MNHEY and SMNVEV (reference sequence). The CDR3 is 18 residues long. Written as DNA, the CDR3 is TGTGCCAGCAGTTCTCATCGACTAGCGGGTAGCTCCTACAATGAGCAGTTCTTC. Encoded protein: CASSSHRLAGSSYNEQFF.

This clone came up once. The rearrangement links TRBV7-8 to TRBJ1-5, with a weak D call TRBD1 (6 bases). V shed 5 bases and J shed 4 bases, with 15 bases lying between them. The CDR3 covers 15 residues. CDR1 is SGHVS and CDR2 is FQNEAQ in the germline V gene. In DNA form, the CDR3 reads TGTGCCAGCAGCCAGTCAGGGGATCGGAATCAGCCCCAGCATTTT. Protein sequence: CASSQSGDRNQPQHF.

For this clone: Distinct nucleotide sequences in the sample also encode this CDR3. The chain carries TRBV18 and TRBJ2-1; the D is unclear. The CDR3 extends over 11 amino acids. V dropped 4 bases and J dropped 6 bases, with 4 bases sitting between them. Germline lookup yields CDR1 KGHSH and CDR2 LQKENI. CDR3: CASSQGNEQFF. The CDR3 coding sequence is TGTGCCAGCTCACAGGGCAATGAGCAGTTCTTC.

V and J are TRBV6-1 and TRBJ2-7; 10 bases map to TRBD1. V gave up 4 bases and J gave up 5 bases; unmatched junction bases: 11. Germline CDR1 is MNHNS and CDR2 is SASEGT. The CDR3 contains 16 residues. The CDR3 loop is CASSAYLTGGEDEQYF. The CDR3 DNA is TGTGCCAGCAGTGCTTATTTGACAGGGGGCGAGGACGAGCAGTACTTC.

The V call is TRBV2, the J call TRBJ1-1, with D perhaps TRBD1 (6 bases). V shed 2 bases and J shed 3 bases, with 7 bases lying between them. Germline V gives CDR1 SNHLY, CDR2 FYNNEI. The CDR3 loop spans 13 amino acids. The CDR3 DNA sequence: TGTGCCAGCAGTGAATGGACAGACACTGAAGCTTTCTTT. Protein product: CASSEWTDTEAFF.

The chain carries TRBV2 and TRBJ2-1, with 12 bases that match TRBD2. This CDR3 region has 13 residues. Per germline, CDR1 SNHLY and CDR2 FYNNEI. J gave up 7 bases and V 9 bases, and 4 bases lay outside the gene matches. The CDR3 bases are TGTGCCAGTACCGGGACTAGCGGGAATGAGCAGTTCTTC. Amino acids: CASTGTSGNEQFF.

The chain links TRBV25-1 to TRBJ1-1, with a tentative D call TRBD1 (5 bases). V was trimmed by 4 bases and J by 0 bases, leaving 12 bases between them. Per germline, CDR1 MGHDK and CDR2 SYGVNS. This CDR3 contains 15 residues. CDR3 sequence (DNA): TGTGCCAGCAGTGCCTGGGGGACGTTGAACACTGAAGCTTTCTTT. Protein product: CASSAWGTLNTEAFF. Looking up the rest from reference TRBV25-1 and TRBJ1-1 gives the full variable domain: EADIYQTPRYLVIGTGKKITLECSQTMGHDKMYWYQQDPGMELHLIHYSYGVNSTEKGDLSSESTVSRIRTEHFPLTLESARPSHTSQYLCASSAWGTLNTEAFFGQGTRLTVV.

The chain is built from TRBV27 and TRBJ1-3; no reliable D call. The germline V gene has CDR1 MNHEY and CDR2 SMNVEV (reference sequence). This CDR3 is built from 13 residues. V dropped 5 bases and J dropped 0 bases, with 5 bases sitting between them. The CDR3: CASSLVSGNTIYF. The CDR3, as DNA: TGTGCCAGCAGTCTAGTCTCTGGAAACACCATATATTTT.

V gene TRBV7-9 combines with J gene TRBJ2-3; 9 bases map to TRBD1. Germline lookup yields CDR1 SEHNR and CDR2 FQNEAQ (reference sequence). After removal of 11 bases from V and 1 base from J, the junction contained 4 bases not matched to a gene. The CDR3 sequence is 13 residues long. CDR3: CASRDRGTDTQYF. The CDR3 nucleotides read TGTGCCTCCCGGGACAGGGGCACAGATACGCAGTATTTT. Filled out from reference TRBV7-9 and TRBJ2-3, the complete variable domain reads DTGVSQNPRHKITKRGQNVTFRCDPISEHNRLYWYRQTLGQGPEFLTYFQNEAQLEKSRLLSDRFSAERPKGSFSTLEIQRTEQGDSAMYLCASRDRGTDTQYFGPGTRLTVL.